This entry lists 15 T cell receptor beta chains sequenced from one sample in a study of T cells in Graves' hyperthyroidism and ophthalmopathy. Authors of the study amplified TCR beta CDR3 regions from RNA transcripts. When the TCR CDR3 underwent first-round RT-PCR, the HTBI primer set was used. TCRdb redid the calling of the multiplex PCR reads with MiXCR, one entry per CDR3 protein. The sample has some 400,000 distinct CDR3 sequences; about 18% are singletons. Source material: blood. Receptors originate from a woman under 30 with Graves' hyperthyroidism.

This clonotype was detected many times. CDR3 nucleotide sequence: TGTGCCAGCAGCCGAAGTTTTACTTCTAGTGGTTTGTCCTACGAGCAGTACTTC. Amino acid sequence: CASSRSFTSSGLSYEQYF. The rearrangement joins TRBV4-2 to TRBJ2-7; unclear D gene. V was shortened by 4 bases and J by 1 base, with 23 bases between the two germline ends. CDR3 length equals 18 residues. The germline V gene has CDR1 LGHNA and CDR2 YNFKEQ.

A remark on this clonotype: A much larger clone differs by one base, so this may be a read error. The V and J genes are TRBV7-7 and TRBJ2-4; unclear D gene. The CDR3 length is 12 residues. From germline, CDR1 is SSHAT and CDR2 FNYEAQ (reference sequence). CDR3 sequence: CATFNGGNIKYF. As DNA, the CDR3 is TGTGCTACCTTCAATGGCGGAAACATTAAGTACTTC.

Comment on this clonotype: An end of the junction differs from the germline gene, which may be a read error. The chain employs TRBV6-2 or TRBV6-3 and TRBJ2-2, with D possibly being TRBD1 or TRBD2 (6 bases each). Germline lookup yields CDR1 MNHEY and CDR2 SVGEGT. The CDR3 is made up of 14 amino acids. CDR3 nucleotide sequence: TGTGGCAGCAGTTACGGGGGCGACACCGGGGAGCTGTTTTTT. This gives the protein CGSSYGGDTGELFF.

V and J are TRBV12-3 or TRBV12-4 and TRBJ1-2; D is ambiguous. The V gene lost 3 bases and the J gene lost 0 bases, with 8 bases spanning the gap. The CDR3 is made up of 14 amino acids. DNA for the CDR3: TGTGCCAGCAGTTTCGGCAGCCCTAACTATGGCTACACCTTC. Amino acid sequence: CASSFGSPNYGYTF.

This clonotype was detected a few times. One junction end disagrees with the germline gene, perhaps due to a read error. This chain joins TRBV13 and TRBJ2-7; D might be TRBD1 (6 bases). Germline V gives CDR1 PRHDT, CDR2 FYEKMQ (reference sequence). This CDR3 has 14 residues. The CDR3 DNA reads as TGTGCCAGCAGCTTGGGGGCTCGCTCCGACGAGCAGTACTTC. It translates to CASSLGARSDEQYF.

This clonotype showed up many times. J is TRBJ1-5 and V is TRBV6-4; D ambiguous. Trimming removed 1 base from V and 6 bases from J, with 10 bases in between. The germline CDR1 and CDR2 sequences are MRHNA and SNTAGT. There are 14 residues in the CDR3. The CDR3 DNA follows: TGTGCCAGCAGTGACTGCACCAACGTTCAGCCCCAGCATTTT. Amino acid sequence: CASSDCTNVQPQHF.

The sample holds many counts of this clonotype. J is TRBJ2-5 and V is TRBV4-2; 11 bases match TRBD2. J lost 3 bases, V lost 5 bases, and 5 bases had no gene match. This CDR3 region has 15 residues. The germline V gene encodes CDR1 LGHNA and CDR2 YNFKEQ. CDR3 protein: CASSYGTSGEETQYF. Here the CDR3 DNA reads TGTGCCAGCAGCTACGGGACTAGCGGAGAAGAGACCCAGTACTTC.

The table lists this clonotype with many counts. The genes are TRBV18 and TRBJ1-2; D unresolved. CDR1 KGHSH and CDR2 LQKENI come from the germline V gene. V shed 0 bases and J shed 0 bases, with 8 bases lying between them. This CDR3 has 15 amino acids. CDR3 sequence (DNA): TGTGCCAGCTCACCACCGGGAACCCCTAACTATGGCTACACCTTC. This encodes CASSPPGTPNYGYTF.

This clonotype was recorded many times. The genes are TRBV2 and TRBJ2-2, with D uncertain. In germline, CDR1 is SNHLY, CDR2 FYNNEI. The CDR3 extends over 15 amino acids. V lost 7 bases, J lost 0 bases, and 12 bases lay in between. The CDR3 protein is CASTHGRTNTGELFF. CDR3 bases: TGTGCCAGCACCCACGGACGGACGAACACCGGGGAGCTGTTTTTT. Using reference TRBV2 and TRBJ2-2 for the parts outside the CDR3, the full variable domain is EPEVTQTPSHQVTQMGQEVILRCVPISNHLYFYWYRQILGQKVEFLVSFYNNEISEKSEIFDDQFSVERPDGSNFTLKIRSTKLEDSAMYFCASTHGRTNTGELFFGEGSRLTVL.

This clonotype came up many times. The V gene is TRBV25-1, the J gene TRBJ2-5, with TRBD2 matching 12 bases. J was trimmed by 2 bases and V by 2 bases; bases with no gene match: 3. The CDR3 consists of 16 residues. Germline CDR1 reads MGHDK; CDR2 reads SYGVNS. The CDR3 DNA follows: TGTGCCAGCAGTGAAGTCCTAGCGGGGGGGCAAGAGACCCAGTACTTC. It translates to CASSEVLAGGQETQYF.

This clonotype was recorded at least ten times. V usage is TRBV6-2 or TRBV6-3 and J usage is TRBJ1-4, with 7 bases that match TRBD1. The J segment lost 5 bases and the V segment lost 5 bases, leaving 8 bases of the junction unmatched. Germline V gives CDR1 MNHEY, CDR2 SVGEGT. The CDR3 runs to 15 residues. CDR3 nucleotide sequence: TGTGCCAGCAGTCGTCCCGTGACAGGGAATGAAAAACTGTTTTTT. Translating gives CASSRPVTGNEKLFF.

The rearrangement links TRBV28 to TRBJ1-6; D is undetermined. CDR3 size: 12 residues. V lost 6 bases and J lost 6, with 6 bases in between. Germline V gene data show CDR1 as MDHEN and CDR2 as SYDVKM. In DNA form, the CDR3 reads TGTGCCAGCAGCGGGTCTAATTCACCCCTCCACTTT. Residues: CASSGSNSPLHF.

This rearrangement joins TRBV27 to TRBJ2-7; 12 nucleotides match TRBD2. With V trimmed by 4 bases and J by 4 bases, 5 bases remained unmatched. The germline gives CDR1 MNHEY, CDR2 SMNVEV (reference sequence). The CDR3 consists of 15 residues. CDR3 loop: CASSSGLAGRYEQYF. As DNA, the CDR3 is TGTGCCAGCAGTTCCGGACTAGCGGGGAGATACGAGCAGTACTTC.

There are many counts of this clonotype. The rearrangement uses TRBV20-1 and TRBJ2-7, with D maybe TRBD2 (7 bases). The germline CDR1 and CDR2 sequences are DFQATT and SNEGSKA (reference sequence). This CDR3 has 12 residues. Trimming took 3 bases from V and 7 from J, leaving 13 bases between them. The CDR3 loop reads CSARRGPGEQYF. For the CDR3, the DNA is TGCAGTGCTAGGCGGGGGCCGGGAGAGCAGTACTTC.

This clonotype has at least ten counts. The J gene is TRBJ1-2, the V gene TRBV12-3 or TRBV12-4, with D possibly matching TRBD1 (6 bases). The CDR3 has 13 residues. V was trimmed by 5 bases and J by 2 bases, leaving 9 bases between them. CDR3 region: CASSDTGNYGYTF. Here the CDR3 DNA reads TGTGCCAGCAGTGACACAGGGAACTATGGCTACACCTTC.